A single sample is the source of the 20 T cell receptor beta chains below, sequenced in a study of PD-L1 blockade in urothelial cancer. Measured with immunoSEQ multiplex PCR; TCRdb has only the in-frame clones, and not every one. The table lists 45,000 to 60,000 clones, about 81% of them singletons, with more than 1.5% in the top ten. The time point is: pretreatment peripheral blood. Sequencing was performed on PBMCs, taken around atezolizumab (anti-PD-L1) treatment. These receptors all come from a man aged 50-59 years with urothelial cancer.

The chain employs TRBV18 and TRBJ1-1; D perhaps matches TRBD1 (5 bases). The germline V gene has CDR1 KGHSH and CDR2 LQKENI. V lost 5 bases to trimming and J lost 2 bases, with 12 bases between them. The CDR3 covers 14 residues. The DNA for the CDR3 is TGTGCCAGCTCATCGGGGGGTGGAAACACTGAAGCTTTCTTT. Translation: CASSSGGGNTEAFF.

The gene calls are TRBV2 and TRBJ2-7, with TRBD1 matching over 9 bases. This CDR3 comprises 15 residues. Germline CDR1 is SNHLY and CDR2 is FYNNEI. Germline trimming cut 6 bases from V and 2 bases from J; bases unmatched to any gene: 8. The CDR3 is CASRAGTGKTYEQYV. CDR3 coding DNA: TGTGCCAGCAGGGCCGGGACAGGGAAGACCTACGAGCAGTACGTC.

This chain links TRBV7-9 with TRBJ2-3; 15 positions match TRBD2. In germline, CDR1 is SEHNR, CDR2 FQNEAQ (reference sequence). CDR3 length: 17 residues. V lost 1 base and J lost 6; bases outside the gene matches: 5. Here the CDR3 DNA reads TGTGCCAGCAGCTTAGGGGGACTAGCGGGAGGAAGGGATACGCAGTATTTT. It translates to CASSLGGLAGGRDTQYF.

The chain is built from TRBV7-9 and TRBJ1-3; possible D gene TRBD1, 5 bases. V lost 5 bases and J lost 6, with 8 bases in between. Germline CDR1 is SEHNR and CDR2 is FQNEAQ (reference sequence). The CDR3 sequence is 12 residues long. The CDR3 sequence: CASSRGTNTIYF. The CDR3 DNA sequence: TGTGCCAGCAGCCGCGGGACAAACACCATATATTTT.

The CDR3 loop is CASSEVEGRNEQFF. Written as DNA, the CDR3 is TGTGCCAGCTCAGAAGTAGAGGGCCGCAATGAGCAGTTCTTC. V is TRBV18 and J is TRBJ2-1; D possibly corresponds to TRBD2 (5 bases). From germline, CDR1 is KGHSH and CDR2 LQKENI. The CDR3 is 14 amino acids. The V and J ends lost 5 bases and 6 bases respectively, with 14 bases between them.

The chain combines TRBV5-1 with TRBJ1-4; D gene ambiguous. In germline, CDR1 is SGHRS, CDR2 YFSETQ. The germline V and J ends were trimmed by 4 bases and 6 bases, with 10 bases remaining between them. This CDR3 has 13 amino acids. Here the CDR3 DNA reads TGCGCCAGCAGCCCGCGAGCGGATGAAAAACTGTTTTTT. Translation: CASSPRADEKLFF.

This chain links TRBV9 with TRBJ2-7, with TRBD1 identical over 7 bases. With 4 bases clipped from V and 2 bases from J, the junction kept 9 bases outside the gene matches. CDR1 and CDR2 (germline): SGDLS, YYNGEE. There are 15 residues in the CDR3. In DNA, the CDR3 is TGTGCCAGCAGCCCCGGGACAGAACCCACCTACGAGCAGTACTTC. As protein: CASSPGTEPTYEQYF.

The chain uses TRBV28 and TRBJ2-2, with a tentative D call TRBD1 (5 bases). Trimming left V 2 bases short and J 7 bases short, with 14 bases between. The CDR3 has 15 amino acids. Germline CDR1 reads MDHEN; CDR2 reads SYDVKM. The DNA of the CDR3 is TGTGCCAGCAGTTTAGGGGCCACCGGCGGCGGGGAGCTGTTTTTT. It yields the protein CASSLGATGGGELFF. Drawing the rest from reference TRBV28 and TRBJ2-2, the complete variable domain is DVKVTQSSRYLVKRTGEKVFLECVQDMDHENMFWYRQDPGLGLRLIYFSYDVKMKEKGDIPEGYSVSREKKERFSLILESASTNQTSMYLCASSLGATGGGELFFGEGSRLTVL.

V is TRBV14 and J is TRBJ1-1; 7 bases align to TRBD1. The CDR3 runs 18 residues. Germline V gene lookup returns CDR1 SGHDN and CDR2 FVKESK. V dropped 3 bases and J dropped 4; count of bases not matched to a gene: 17. CDR3 nucleotides: TGTGCCAGCAGCCAGCCCAGAGGACAGGCGACAAGGTTCACTGAAGCTTTCTTT. Its protein product is CASSQPRGQATRFTEAFF. The variable domain in full, completed from reference TRBV14 and TRBJ1-1, reads EAGVTQFPSHSVIEKGQTVTLRCDPISGHDNLYWYRRVMGKEIKFLLHFVKESKQDESGMPNNRFLAERTGGTYSTLKVQPAELEDSGVYFCASSQPRGQATRFTEAFFGQGTRLTVV.

This chain joins TRBV6-4 and TRBJ1-2; D is possibly TRBD1 (5 bases). Between the trimmed V and J ends, which lost 6 bases and 2 bases, there was a span of 16 bases. Germline assignment: CDR1 MRHNA and CDR2 SNTAGT. CDR3 length: 15 amino acids. The CDR3 sequence is CASSPTRQWNYGYTF. The DNA for the CDR3 is TGTGCCAGCAGCCCGACGAGACAGTGGAACTATGGCTACACCTTC.

The J gene is TRBJ1-2, the V gene TRBV7-2, with D uncertain. Per the germline V gene, CDR1 is SGHTA and CDR2 is FQGNSA. The length of the CDR3 is 14 residues. V dropped 1 base and J dropped 7 bases, with 13 bases sitting between them. The CDR3 coding sequence is TGTGCCAGCAGCTTAGTGGAGGGTTCTGCTGGCTACACCTTC. Its protein product is CASSLVEGSAGYTF.

This clone was observed a handful of times. V usage is TRBV5-4 and J usage is TRBJ2-3; no definite D call. The CDR3 length is 14 residues. The V end lost 0 bases, the J end lost 1 base, and 6 bases lay between the germline ends. CDR1 is SGHNT, CDR2 YYREEE, per germline (reference sequence). CDR3 sequence: CASSLEGGTDTQYF. Here the CDR3 DNA reads TGTGCCAGCAGCTTGGAAGGAGGCACAGATACGCAGTATTTT.

This clone showed up just once. DNA for the CDR3: TGTGCCAGCAGCCGGGACATCCCGACCCAGTACTTC. Encoded protein: CASSRDIPTQYF. J is TRBJ2-5 and V is TRBV7-2; D may be TRBD1 (6 bases). The CDR3 runs to 12 residues. V was shortened by 5 bases and J by 7 bases, with 11 bases between the two germline ends. Germline CDR1 is SGHTA and CDR2 is FQGNSA. The variable domain in full, with the rest retrieved from reference TRBV7-2 and TRBJ2-5, is GAGVSQSPSNKVTEKGKDVELRCDPISGHTALYWYRQSLGQGLEFLIYFQGNSAPDKSGLPSDRFSAERTGGSVSTLTIQRTQQEDSAVYLCASSRDIPTQYFGPGTRLLVL.

This clone was recorded once. CDR3 in amino acids: CASSRSSGNTIYF. CDR3 nucleotides: TGCGCCAGCAGCCGGAGTTCTGGAAACACCATATATTTT. The chain has TRBV10-1 and TRBJ1-3; D remains ambiguous. Germline CDR1 WNHNN, CDR2 SYGVQD (reference sequence). This CDR3 has 13 amino acids. Trimming pared 6 bases from V and 1 base from J, leaving 7 bases between.

V is TRBV7-8 and J is TRBJ1-1, with D unresolved. V was trimmed by 0 bases and J by 1 base, leaving 3 bases between them. This CDR3 is 13 amino acids long. Germline loops: CDR1 SGHVS, CDR2 FQNEAQ. CDR3 region: CASSLARNTEAFF. The CDR3 nucleotides read TGTGCCAGCAGCTTAGCTAGGAACACTGAAGCTTTCTTT.

CDR3 DNA sequence: TGTGCCTGGAGTCCCTCCCGGAGTGAAGCTTTCTTT. Translation: CAWSPSRSEAFF. The V call is TRBV30, the J call TRBJ1-1; D is undetermined. Germline values: CDR1 GTSNPN, CDR2 SVGIG (reference sequence). CDR3 size: 12 residues. V lost 2 bases and J lost 7, with 11 bases in between.

This chain connects TRBV10-3 to TRBJ1-5; D ambiguous. The germline V gene has CDR1 ENHRY and CDR2 SYGVKD. V lost 2 bases, J lost 5 bases, and 10 bases lay in between. The CDR3 sequence is 14 residues long. The chain's CDR3 is CAISELTRDQPQHF. The CDR3 DNA follows: TGTGCCATCAGTGAGCTTACGAGGGATCAGCCCCAGCATTTT.

The chain couples TRBV14 to TRBJ1-1; D possibly corresponds to TRBD1 (5 bases). CDR3 size: 17 residues. V was shortened by 4 bases and J by 0 bases, with 18 bases between the two germline ends. From germline, CDR1 is SGHDN and CDR2 FVKESK. The CDR3 DNA is TGTGCCAGCAGCCTACGGGCGGGGGGTTACATGAACACTGAAGCTTTCTTT. It encodes CASSLRAGGYMNTEAFF.

The chain couples TRBV5-4 to TRBJ2-7; D is undetermined. Germline V gives CDR1 SGHNT, CDR2 YYREEE (reference sequence). There are 14 residues in the CDR3. V was pared by 2 bases and J by 6 bases, with 15 bases between. The CDR3 region is CASSFNSYGGEQYF. CDR3 DNA: TGTGCCAGCAGCTTCAACTCGTATGGTGGCGAGCAGTACTTC.

The genes are TRBV11-3 and TRBJ1-1; D unclear. V dropped 2 bases and J dropped 1 base, with 5 bases sitting between them. Germline loops: CDR1 SGHNT, CDR2 YENEEA. This CDR3 has 13 amino acids. CDR3 nucleotides: TGTGCCAGCAGCTTAACACGGAACACTGAAGCTTTCTTT. Its translation: CASSLTRNTEAFF.